The 15 T cell receptor beta chains below all came from one sample that was sequenced in a study of blood T cell repertoires in COVID-19. Sequenced by immunoSEQ multiplex PCR; TCRdb stores in-frame clones only, minus some. The data contain approximately 250,000 clones, approximately 90% of them singletons. The sample comprised PBMCs or T cells enriched from blood (not recorded which). The receptors stem from a woman aged 30 to 39 with acute COVID-19.

The rearrangement uses TRBV15 and TRBJ2-1; 12 bases line up with TRBD2. The CDR3 length is 18 residues. The trim removed 3 bases at V and 6 bases at J, leaving 12 bases unmatched. Germline CDR1 is LNHNV and CDR2 is YYDKDF (reference sequence). In DNA form, the CDR3 reads TGTGCCACCAGCAGCGAACTGGGAACTAGCGGGAGGTCCAATGAGCAGTTCTTC. This codes for CATSSELGTSGRSNEQFF.

This clone appeared a single time. V usage is TRBV9 and J usage is TRBJ1-2; no firm D call. Germline values: CDR1 SGDLS, CDR2 YYNGEE. This CDR3 region has 16 residues. The ends were cut back, 1 base at V and 7 bases at J, with 20 bases in the middle. Here the CDR3 DNA reads TGTGCCAGCAGCGTAATTTCGGGGAACTCTGGCGGTGGCTACACCTTC. Translation: CASSVISGNSGGGYTF.

The gene calls are TRBV7-9 and TRBJ1-2; TRBD1 might be the D (6 bases). Germline V lookup: CDR1 SEHNR, CDR2 FQNEAQ (reference sequence). Between the trimmed V and J ends, which lost 2 bases and 6 bases, there was a span of 16 bases. This CDR3 has 15 amino acids. Written as DNA, the CDR3 is TGTGCCAGCAGCTTATCCCTAGTACAGGGCGATGGCTACACCTTC. Its protein product is CASSLSLVQGDGYTF. Combining the CDR3 with reference TRBV7-9 and TRBJ1-2 gives the whole variable domain DTGVSQNPRHKITKRGQNVTFRCDPISEHNRLYWYRQTLGQGPEFLTYFQNEAQLEKSRLLSDRFSAERPKGSFSTLEIQRTEQGDSAMYLCASSLSLVQGDGYTFGSGTRLTVV.

The J gene is TRBJ1-5, the V gene TRBV27; 10 nucleotides match TRBD1. Germline V gives CDR1 MNHEY, CDR2 SMNVEV (reference sequence). V dropped 0 bases and J dropped 11; count of bases not matched to a gene: 28. This CDR3 spans 22 amino acids. The CDR3 DNA sequence: TGTGCCAGCAGTTTATCGAACATGGCCGACAGGGGGCGTGTCGTGGCTCTCAAGACCCAGCATTTT. This sequence encodes CASSLSNMADRGRVVALKTQHF.

This chain joins TRBV11-1 and TRBJ1-1; D not resolved. CDR1 SGHAT and CDR2 FQDESV come from the germline V gene (reference sequence). The CDR3 extends over 14 amino acids. The V end lost 2 bases, the J end lost 0 bases, and 7 bases lay between the germline ends. In DNA form, the CDR3 reads TGTGCCAGCAGCTTATTTGGCATGAACACTGAAGCTTTCTTT. It specifies CASSLFGMNTEAFF. Drawing the rest from reference TRBV11-1 and TRBJ1-1, the complete variable domain is EAEVAQSPRYKITEKSQAVAFWCDPISGHATLYWYRQILGQGPELLVQFQDESVVDDSQLPKDRFSAERLKGVDSTLKIQPAELGDSAMYLCASSLFGMNTEAFFGQGTRLTVV.

The chain uses TRBV6-5 and TRBJ1-2; possible D gene TRBD1, 6 bases. The CDR3 runs to 16 residues. Germline loops: CDR1 MNHEY, CDR2 SVGAGI. The germline V and J ends were trimmed by 4 bases and 1 base, with 16 bases remaining between them. CDR3 amino acids: CASSLNRGQVNYGYTF. The CDR3 nucleotides are TGTGCCAGCAGTTTGAACCGGGGACAAGTTAACTATGGCTACACCTTC.

This rearrangement joins TRBV24-1 to TRBJ1-2; D is undetermined. V dropped 4 bases and J dropped 1 base, with 6 bases sitting between them. Germline loops: CDR1 KGHDR, CDR2 SFDVKD. CDR3 length equals 13 residues. CDR3 sequence: CATSEFSNYGYTF. The CDR3 DNA follows: TGTGCCACCAGTGAATTTAGTAACTATGGCTACACCTTC.

The chain has TRBV2 and TRBJ1-3; D unresolved. CDR1 is SNHLY, CDR2 FYNNEI, per germline. Trimming pared 6 bases from V and 4 bases from J, leaving 10 bases between. The CDR3 consists of 13 residues. Here the CDR3 reads CASRGSLGNTIYF. CDR3 sequence (DNA): TGTGCCAGCAGGGGGAGTCTCGGAAACACCATATATTTT.

This clone showed up just once. CDR3 sequence reads: CASSQVLQGHTGELFF. The CDR3 region has the DNA TGTGCCAGCAGCCAAGTTTTACAGGGGCACACCGGGGAGCTGTTTTTT. This chain uses TRBV3-1 (or the pseudogene TRBV3-2) with TRBJ2-2, with 7 bases aligning to TRBD1. V lost 1 base and J lost 3; bases outside the gene matches: 5. Germline V gives CDR1 LGHDT, CDR2 YNNKEL (reference sequence). CDR3 length: 16 residues.

The chain combines TRBV29-1 with TRBJ1-2; perhaps TRBD1 as D (6 bases). Trimming took off 4 bases at V and 6 bases at J, with 18 bases between the two ends. This CDR3 has 14 residues. CDR1 is SQVTM, CDR2 ANQGSEA, per germline. The DNA of the CDR3 is TGCAGCGTTGCCCTCCTTAGGGGGATAGATGGCTACACCTTC. Amino acid sequence: CSVALLRGIDGYTF.

The V gene is TRBV5-1, the J gene TRBJ1-4; D remains ambiguous. The V end lost 4 bases, the J end lost 0 bases, and 7 bases lay between the germline ends. The germline V gene has CDR1 SGHRS and CDR2 YFSETQ. The CDR3 is 14 amino acids. CDR3 DNA sequence: TGCGCCAGCAGCCGGACTTCAACTAATGAAAAACTGTTTTTT. Its protein product is CASSRTSTNEKLFF.

The J gene is TRBJ2-7, the V gene TRBV18; D gene uncertain. The CDR3 consists of 14 residues. With 0 bases removed from V and 1 base from J, the gap between germline ends came to 7 bases. CDR1 and CDR2 (germline): KGHSH, LQKENI. CDR3 DNA: TGTGCCAGCTCACCACCGGGCACGTCCTACGAGCAGTACTTC. This sequence encodes CASSPPGTSYEQYF.

The chain employs TRBV5-4 and TRBJ2-1; TRBD1 is a possible D gene (7 bases). This CDR3 has 17 amino acids. V lost 0 bases and J lost 4, with 17 bases in between. Per the germline V gene, CDR1 is SGHNT and CDR2 is YYREEE (reference sequence). The chain's CDR3 is CASSLGGARGAYNEQFF. CDR3 sequence (DNA): TGTGCCAGCAGCTTGGGTGGGGCCAGGGGGGCTTACAATGAGCAGTTCTTC. The variable domain in full, with the rest retrieved from reference TRBV5-4 and TRBJ2-1, is ETGVTQSPTHLIKTRGQQVTLRCSSQSGHNTVSWYQQALGQGPQFIFQYYREEENGRGNFPPRFSGLQFPNYSSELNVNALELDDSALYLCASSLGGARGAYNEQFFGPGTRLTVL.

V and J are TRBV19 and TRBJ1-4; the D gene is possibly TRBD1 (6 bases). V was cut by 8 bases and J by 5 bases, with 15 bases left in between. Germline CDR1 reads LNHDA; CDR2 reads SQIVND (reference sequence). The CDR3 contains 14 residues. The CDR3 here is CASATDSRNEKLFF. The CDR3 DNA is TGTGCCAGTGCTACGGACAGTCGAAATGAAAAACTGTTTTTT.

This chain uses TRBV19 with TRBJ1-6, with TRBD1 matching 9 bases. V was clipped by 5 bases and J by 7 bases; unmatched bases: 3. The CDR3 has 14 residues. Germline CDR1 and CDR2: LNHDA and SQIVND (reference sequence). The CDR3 is CASSPGTGNSPLHF. In DNA form, the CDR3 reads TGTGCCAGTAGTCCGGGGACAGGGAATTCACCCCTCCACTTT.